One and the same sample provided the 27 T cell receptor beta chains below, sequenced in a study of blood T cells in healthy people across ages (dated by TCRdb to the mid-2010s). Library construction relied on 5' RACE. The reads were generated on an Illumina HiSeq 2500. The second PCR ran for about 6 to 12 cycles and used a J-beta primer mix along with a sample-barcoded 5' primer. TCRdb cleaned the public reads at Q25 with fastp, built clones with MiXCR and kept in-frame beta chains. CDR3 protein duplicates are merged, each entry listing the most common genes and DNA. The sample table contains roughly 1.5 million distinct CDR3 sequences; only one count was recorded for 35% to 45% of them. The ten most abundant clones make up more than 4% of the sample. The sequenced sample was blood. These receptors were collected from a woman between 18 and 29 years old in good health.

The rearrangement links TRBV20-1 to TRBJ1-6, with D uncertain. V was pared by 4 bases and J by 5 bases, with 9 bases between. The CDR3 runs 13 residues. The V gene's germline CDR1 is DFQATT and CDR2 SNEGSKA (reference sequence). This CDR3 is CSATRSNNSPLHF. The CDR3, as DNA: TGCAGTGCTACTAGAAGCAATAATTCACCCCTCCACTTT.

Only a few counts were recorded for this clonotype. This chain joins TRBV12-3 or TRBV12-4 and TRBJ2-1, with 9 positions matching TRBD2. This CDR3 contains 17 residues. J lost 10 bases, V lost 2 bases, and 15 bases had no gene match. The CDR3 loop is CASSLSLGASGVEEQFF. CDR3 sequence (DNA): TGTGCCAGCAGTTTATCCCTGGGCGCTAGCGGGGTCGAGGAGCAGTTCTTC.

CDR3 coding DNA: TGTGCCAGCAGTTTATTTAGAAACTACGAGCAGTACTTC. As protein: CASSLFRNYEQYF. The rearrangement links TRBV12-3 or TRBV12-4 to TRBJ2-1; D remains ambiguous. The DNA end favors TRBJ2-7, so the J call may be wrong. This CDR3 has 13 residues.

As concerns this clonotype: A junction boundary mismatches the germline segment, possibly from a read error. The chain uses TRBV4-1 and TRBJ2-1; the D gene could be TRBD1 or TRBD2 (5 bases each). This CDR3 spans 15 amino acids. CDR1 MGHRA and CDR2 YSYEKL come from the germline V gene. The CDR3 sequence: CASSQDRESYNGQFF. CDR3 in DNA: TGCGCCAGCAGCCAAGACAGGGAGTCCTACAATGGGCAGTTCTTC.

This chain uses TRBV11-2 with TRBJ2-1, with 10 bases identical to TRBD2. The J segment lost 6 bases and the V segment lost 5 bases, leaving 13 bases of the junction unmatched. The CDR3 loop spans 17 amino acids. Looked up from germline, CDR1 is SGHAT and CDR2 is FQNNGV. CDR3 sequence reads: CASSAVGLADAFNEQFF. CDR3 sequence (DNA): TGTGCCAGCAGCGCAGTAGGACTAGCGGACGCATTCAATGAGCAGTTCTTC.

The chain has TRBV6-5 and TRBJ1-2; TRBD1 is a possible D gene (5 bases). The CDR3 has 18 residues. V was clipped by 3 bases and J by 6 bases, with 26 bases between them. CDR1 MNHEY and CDR2 SVGAGI come from the germline V gene. CDR3 protein: CASSYGGPRHGLRNGYTF. The CDR3 coding sequence is TGTGCCAGCAGTTATGGGGGTCCCCGACATGGCCTTAGAAATGGCTACACCTTC.

This clonotype was seen a handful of times. CDR3 amino acids: CASRDRVAKNIQYF. In DNA, the CDR3 is TGTGCCAGCAGGGACAGGGTAGCCAAAAACATTCAGTACTTC. This rearrangement joins TRBV2 to TRBJ2-4; TRBD1 matches at 8 bases. The germline V gene encodes CDR1 SNHLY and CDR2 FYNNEI. With V trimmed by 6 bases and J by 0 bases, 1 base remained unmatched. This CDR3 contains 14 residues.

CDR3 protein: CAGEGANYEQYF. In DNA form, the CDR3 reads TGTGCCGGGGAGGGGGCCAACTACGAGCAGTACTTC. The V call is TRBV7-9, the J call TRBJ2-7; the D call may be TRBD1 or TRBD2 (7 bases each). The V and J ends lost 11 bases and 3 bases respectively, with 14 bases between them. Germline loops: CDR1 SEHNR, CDR2 FQNEAQ (reference sequence). The length of the CDR3 is 12 residues.

Only a few counts were recorded for this clonotype. The chain has TRBV24-1 and TRBJ2-2; D possibly matches TRBD1 or TRBD2 (5 bases each). Germline V gene lookup returns CDR1 KGHDR and CDR2 SFDVKD. V was clipped by 5 bases and J by 0 bases, with 6 bases between them. The length of the CDR3 is 14 residues. The CDR3 DNA sequence: TGTGCCACCAGTGGAGGGGCGAACACCGGGGAGCTGTTTTTT. It encodes CATSGGANTGELFF.

The chain combines TRBV12-3 or TRBV12-4 with TRBJ1-2; 8 nucleotides match TRBD1. After removal of 3 bases from V and 6 bases from J, the junction contained 9 bases not matched to a gene. The CDR3 has 15 residues. The DNA of the CDR3 is TGTGCCAGCAGTTTGACGGGACAGGCGGCTCATGGCTACACCTTC. Translating gives CASSLTGQAAHGYTF.

The V and J genes are TRBV18 and TRBJ2-7; 9 positions match TRBD1. After removal of 1 base from V and 6 bases from J, the junction contained 7 bases not matched to a gene. The CDR3 is 15 amino acids. From germline, CDR1 is KGHSH and CDR2 LQKENI. This CDR3 is CASSPLDRGRGEQYF. CDR3 in DNA: TGTGCCAGCTCACCACTGGACAGGGGACGAGGCGAGCAGTACTTC.

This clonotype was seen just once. One end of the junction does not line up with germline, which may come from a read error. The rearrangement uses TRBV3-1 and TRBJ2-3, with D possibly being TRBD2 (5 bases). CDR1 is LGHDT and CDR2 is YNNKEL in the germline V gene (reference sequence). The CDR3 contains 15 residues. CDR3 nucleotide sequence: TGTGCCAGCAGCGGTGAAGCGGACTCCCCAGAGACGCAGTATTTT. Residues: CASSGEADSPETQYF.

This clonotype was counted many times. V is TRBV2 and J is TRBJ2-7, with unresolved D. In germline, CDR1 is SNHLY, CDR2 FYNNEI. The CDR3 spans 11 residues. With 5 bases removed from V and 6 bases from J, the gap between germline ends came to 8 bases. The CDR3 is CASSYSFEQYF. The CDR3 nucleotides read TGTGCCAGCAGTTACAGCTTCGAGCAGTACTTC.

This chain connects TRBV12-3 or TRBV12-4 to TRBJ1-4, with 8 nucleotides matching TRBD1. This CDR3 comprises 15 residues. Trimming took 6 bases from V and 6 from J; bases not matched to a gene: 9. The chain's CDR3 is CASRSAGGPYEKLFF. CDR3 coding DNA: TGTGCCAGCAGATCTGCAGGGGGCCCGTATGAAAAACTGTTTTTT.

The gene calls are TRBV3-1 and TRBJ1-2; D possibly corresponds to TRBD1 (5 bases). The CDR3 covers 16 residues. The V gene lost 0 bases and the J gene lost 8 bases, with 19 bases spanning the gap. Looked up from germline, CDR1 is LGHDT and CDR2 is YNNKEL (reference sequence). The CDR3: CASSQDLRVRVRGYTF. In DNA form, the CDR3 reads TGTGCCAGCAGCCAAGATCTTCGAGTCAGGGTGAGAGGCTACACCTTC.

The chain carries TRBV5-1 and TRBJ2-7; the D gene is possibly TRBD2 (5 bases). The V gene's germline CDR1 is SGHRS and CDR2 YFSETQ. The CDR3 spans 15 residues. V was clipped by 4 bases and J by 7 bases, with 21 bases between them. The CDR3 coding sequence is TGCGCCAGCAGCGCTATATCTAGCACCTACAATGAGCAGTACTTC. This encodes CASSAISSTYNEQYF. Drawing the rest from reference TRBV5-1 and TRBJ2-7, the complete variable domain is KAGVTQTPRYLIKTRGQQVTLSCSPISGHRSVSWYQQTPGQGLQFLFEYFSETQRNKGNFPGRFSGRQFSNSRSEMNVSTLELGDSALYLCASSAISSTYNEQYFGPGTRLTVT.

This clonotype was recorded many times. The V call is TRBV11-2, the J call TRBJ2-3, with D perhaps given as TRBD1 or TRBD2 (5 bases each). V was trimmed by 0 bases and J by 4 bases, leaving 8 bases between them. Looked up from germline, CDR1 is SGHAT and CDR2 is FQNNGV. The CDR3 has 14 residues. The CDR3 sequence is CASSLDRGPDTQYF. The DNA for the CDR3 is TGTGCCAGCAGCTTAGATCGGGGCCCAGATACGCAGTATTTT.

This clonotype was seen a handful of times. The chain combines TRBV29-1 with TRBJ1-1; no definite D call. Germline V lookup: CDR1 SQVTM, CDR2 ANQGSEA. The length of the CDR3 is 11 residues. Trimming took 6 bases from V and 3 from J, leaving 8 bases between them. The DNA for the CDR3 is TGCAGCGTCCAGACTTACACTGAAGCTTTCTTT. This codes for CSVQTYTEAFF.

This sequence joins TRBV6-2 or TRBV6-3 and TRBJ1-5, with D perhaps matching TRBD1 (5 bases). V lost 4 bases to trimming and J lost 3 bases, with 10 bases between them. This CDR3 spans 14 amino acids. Germline V lookup: CDR1 MNHEY, CDR2 SVGEGT. The CDR3 loop reads CASSCRQFNQPQHF. The CDR3 DNA sequence: TGTGCCAGCAGTTGCAGACAGTTCAATCAGCCCCAGCATTTT.

The V gene is TRBV6-1, the J gene TRBJ2-5; 8 bases are shared with TRBD1. The tail of the sequence fits TRBJ2-7 better, so the J call may be wrong. The CDR3 has 15 residues. CDR1 MNHNS and CDR2 SASEGT come from the germline V gene. The CDR3 is CASSERNRGAYEQYF. The CDR3 bases are TGTGCCAGCAGTGAAAGGAACAGGGGGGCCTACGAGCAGTACTTC.

This clonotype was seen a handful of times. The chain couples TRBV20-1 to TRBJ2-7; possibly TRBD2 for D (6 bases). This CDR3 contains 15 residues. V lost 6 bases and J 0 bases, leaving 18 bases between the germline ends. Germline CDR1 and CDR2: DFQATT and SNEGSKA (reference sequence). The CDR3 sequence is CSARGAAESSYEQYF. CDR3 in DNA: TGCAGTGCCCGCGGGGCAGCTGAGAGCTCCTACGAGCAGTACTTC.

Comment on this clonotype: Sequence at one end of the junction differs from germline and may be a read error. The genes are TRBV6-6 and TRBJ1-4; TRBD1 might be the D (5 bases). There are 14 residues in the CDR3. The germline CDR1 and CDR2 sequences are MNHNY and SVGAGI (reference sequence). The CDR3: CASSYEGWREKLFF. CDR3 in DNA: TGTGCCAGCAGTTACGAGGGGTGGCGTGAAAAACTGTTCTTT.

A few counts support this clonotype. The genes are TRBV27 and TRBJ1-6, with 9 bases matching TRBD1. Germline CDR1 MNHEY, CDR2 SMNVEV (reference sequence). The CDR3 is 17 amino acids. The J segment lost 3 bases and the V segment lost 2 bases, leaving 5 bases of the junction unmatched. The CDR3 loop is CASSLTGTGIYNSPLHF. The CDR3 DNA follows: TGTGCCAGCAGTTTAACCGGGACAGGGATCTATAATTCACCCCTCCACTTT.

This clonotype was detected a few times. The chain recombines TRBV7-2 with TRBJ2-2; D is undetermined. The length of the CDR3 is 14 residues. Germline loops: CDR1 SGHTA, CDR2 FQGNSA. V lost 3 bases, J lost 4 bases, and 9 bases lay in between. CDR3 nucleotide sequence: TGTGCCAGCAGCTTCACATCGTCCACCGGGGAGCTGTTTTTT. This codes for CASSFTSSTGELFF.

This clonotype was seen a handful of times. The chain combines TRBV20-1 with TRBJ2-3; 12 bases align to TRBD2. CDR1 is DFQATT and CDR2 is SNEGSKA in the germline V gene (reference sequence). This CDR3 spans 12 amino acids. CDR3 DNA sequence: TGCAGCCTAGCGGGAGGGTGGGATACGCAGTATTTT. This translates into CSLAGGWDTQYF.

A few counts support this clonotype. The gene calls are TRBV4-3 and TRBJ2-3, with TRBD2 matching 15 bases. Germline V gives CDR1 LGHNA, CDR2 YSLEER. This CDR3 contains 17 residues. J gave up 5 bases and V 3 bases, and 6 bases lay outside the gene matches. The CDR3 is CASSHGLAGGQKDTQYF. DNA of the CDR3: TGCGCCAGCAGCCACGGACTAGCGGGGGGGCAGAAAGATACGCAGTATTTT.

The chain employs TRBV6-2 or TRBV6-3 and TRBJ2-3, with a weak D call TRBD2 (5 bases). The CDR3 runs 15 residues. The germline CDR1 and CDR2 sequences are MNHEY and SVGEGT. Trimming removed 5 bases from V and 2 bases from J, with 14 bases in between. DNA for the CDR3: TGTGCCAGCAGTCCCCGGGATATGATCACAGATACGCAGTATTTT. As protein: CASSPRDMITDTQYF.